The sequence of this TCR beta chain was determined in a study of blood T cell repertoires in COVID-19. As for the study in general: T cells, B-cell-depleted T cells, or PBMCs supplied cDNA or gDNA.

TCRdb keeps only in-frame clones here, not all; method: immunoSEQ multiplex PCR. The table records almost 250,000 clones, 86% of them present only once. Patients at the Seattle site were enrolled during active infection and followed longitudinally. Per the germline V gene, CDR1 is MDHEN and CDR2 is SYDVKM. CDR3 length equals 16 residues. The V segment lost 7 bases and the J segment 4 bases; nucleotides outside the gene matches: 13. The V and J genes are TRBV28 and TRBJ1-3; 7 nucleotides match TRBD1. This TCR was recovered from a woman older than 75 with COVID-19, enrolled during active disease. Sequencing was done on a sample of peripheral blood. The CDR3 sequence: CASMVREGARGNTIYF. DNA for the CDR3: TGTGCCAGCATGGTTCGAGAGGGGGCGCGGGGAAACACCATATATTTT.